This T cell receptor beta chain was sequenced during a study of identical twins. There are many counts of this clonotype. V lost 0 bases to trimming and J lost 8 bases; unmatched junction nucleotides: 3. The CDR3 is 14 residues long. Germline V gives CDR1 LGHDT, CDR2 YNNKEL (reference sequence). TCRdb ran MiXCR on the 5' RACE reads and lists one entry per CDR3 protein. The sample lists 700,000 to 950,000 distinct CDR3 sequences, over 9% seen once, with around 1.5% in the top ten. The same specimen was also included in a second study, on yellow fever vaccine responses in identical twins.

The sample consisted of PBMCs. This chain connects TRBV3-1 to TRBJ2-1; 8 bases are shared with TRBD2. This TCR was sampled from a woman aged 18-35 years in good health. For the CDR3, the DNA is TGTGCCAGCAGCCAAGAGGGACTAGAAGATGAGCAGTTCTTC. This codes for CASSQEGLEDEQFF.